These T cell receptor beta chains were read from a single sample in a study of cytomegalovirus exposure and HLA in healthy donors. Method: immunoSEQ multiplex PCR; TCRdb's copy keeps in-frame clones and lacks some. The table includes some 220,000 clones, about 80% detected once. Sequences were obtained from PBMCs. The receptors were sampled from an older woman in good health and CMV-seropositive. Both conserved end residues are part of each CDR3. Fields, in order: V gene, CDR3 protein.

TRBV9,CASSTWTSGGAETQYF
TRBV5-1,CASSLATGHYEQYF
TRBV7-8,CASSLPTGAFLGSPLHF
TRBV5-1,CASSPGTGMSEQFF
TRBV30,CASKGDNYGYTF
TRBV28,CASRPGQTNTGELFF
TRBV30,CAWSVLQGAWETQYF
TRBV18,CASSATADNEQFF
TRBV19,CASSTRLAGERDTQYF
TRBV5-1,CASSVHLAGEETQYF
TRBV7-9,CASSYRGSGRTDTQYF
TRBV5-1,CASNTGGNYGYTF
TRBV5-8,CASSSLTMGTGRADTQYF
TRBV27,CASSQNGGEAFF
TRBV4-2,CASSQDSANYGYTF
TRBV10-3,CAISEFLGSNQPQHF
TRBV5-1,CASMAAANTGELFF
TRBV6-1,CASSERVEYNQPQHF
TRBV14,CASSLRSGGASYEQYF
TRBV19,CASKRTGPSTNEKLFF
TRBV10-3,CASQGNYGYTF
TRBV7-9,CASSAAGLSYNEQFF
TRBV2,CASKEDFSTDTQYF
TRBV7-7,CASSSGQGAFYEQYF
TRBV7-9,CASSWDRETGYTF
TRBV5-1,CASSLLGASITDTQYF
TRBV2,CASSTGTRGLEQYF
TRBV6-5,CASGPRTGLNEKLFF
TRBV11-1,CASSPKGSEAFF
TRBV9,CASSVGAGSGIRETQYF
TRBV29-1,CSVTWTSGGTDTQYF
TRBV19,CASSIRPTTGSSYEQYF
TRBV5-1,CASSFLTGELYEQYF
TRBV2,CASSQQGTFYEQYF
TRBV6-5,CASSYSRGPGNTIYF
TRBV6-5,CASSLAENTEAFF
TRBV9,CASSVGSGRNTGELFF
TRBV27,CASSRQGAIYNEQFF
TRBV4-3,CASSQQPGQHRSGNTIYF
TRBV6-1,CASSESGLREQFF
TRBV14,CASSQGVLRRPGANVLTF
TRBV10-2,CASVGGTEAFF
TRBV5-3,CARSRTVNQPQHF
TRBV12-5,CASGLATGRGTTEAFF
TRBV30,CAWIAQGVTQYF
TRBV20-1,CSAQEWETQYF
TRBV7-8,CASSSDWVAGGPGLDNEQFF
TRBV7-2,CASSLALSPGQGGYTF
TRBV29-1,CSVEVVAGVGYTF
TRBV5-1,CASYRGPGNTGELFF
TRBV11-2,CASRPLGRREENEQFF
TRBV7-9,CASSAYRGVSDEQFF
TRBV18,CASSPQRGPNTGELFF
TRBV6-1,CASSVKGGTDTQYF
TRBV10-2,CASSELAAGGRETQYF
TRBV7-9,CSSSSQETSEAFF
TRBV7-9,CASSMGQGAYDTEAFF
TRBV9,CASSYGGSGANVLTF
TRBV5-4,CASSIAGAARNTIYF
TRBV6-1,CASSVSGGSTYEQYF